This T cell receptor (beta chain) was sequenced in a study of T cells in Graves' hyperthyroidism and ophthalmopathy. The CDR3 length is 13 residues. Per germline, CDR1 SGHNT and CDR2 YENEEA. The V gene lost 5 bases and the J gene lost 4 bases, with 12 bases spanning the gap. TCR beta CDR3 region amplification was performed from RNA transcripts. Researchers ran a first-round RT-PCR on the TCR CDR3 using the HTBI primer set. Via MiXCR, TCRdb re-called the multiplex PCR reads, giving one row per CDR3 protein. Of 550,000 to 650,000 distinct CDR3 sequences in the sample, 11% to 15% were seen once. At least ten counts were recorded for this clonotype.

Sequenced input: blood. The clonotype was recovered from a woman aged 40 to 49 with Graves' hyperthyroidism. The rearrangement uses TRBV11-3 and TRBJ2-7, with D perhaps matching TRBD1 (5 bases). The DNA for the CDR3 is TGTGCCAGCAGCAGCAATACAGGATACGAGCAGTACTTC. Its protein product is CASSSNTGYEQYF.